Listed below are T cell receptor beta chains from one sample, sequenced in a study of T cell changes during pregnancy in multiple sclerosis. Clones were sequenced by immunoSEQ multiplex PCR, and TCRdb holds only the in-frame ones, with some missing. This table has approximately 65,000 clones, about 90% appearing once. Sample: peripheral blood, taken in the third trimester of pregnancy. Source of these receptors: a female donor in good health, enrolled as a control in a pregnancy study. The CDR3 runs from the conserved cysteine through the conserved F or W. Fields, in order: V gene, clone size, J gene, D gene, CDR3 DNA, CDR3 protein. The D gene is left open where the match is weak. Only some rows state a clone size, as once, few, many or a class for expanded clones.

TRBV5-5	NA	TRBJ2-3	NA	TGTGCCAGCAGCTGGGGGGCAGATACGCAGTATTTT	CASSWGADTQYF
TRBV5-4	NA	TRBJ2-1	NA	TGTGCCAGCAGCTTGCTAGCATCCAATGAGCAGTTCTTC	CASSLLASNEQFF
TRBV4-1	NA	TRBJ2-5	TRBD1	TGCGCCAGCAGGAGACAGGGGACAGAGACCCAGTACTTC	CASRRQGTETQYF
TRBV9	NA	TRBJ2-2	TRBD1	TGTGCCAGCCGTCCCGGGACAGGGAACACCGGGGAGCTGTTTTTT	CASRPGTGNTGELFF
TRBV4-3	NA	TRBJ2-5	TRBD2	TGCGCCAGCAGCCAAGAAGGGCGGGGGGTTCGAGAGACCCAGTACTTC	CASSQEGRGVRETQYF
TRBV6-1	NA	TRBJ1-5	TRBD1	TGTGCCAGCAGTGACGGGCCAGGGGGCTTTCAGCCCCAGCATTTT	CASSDGPGGFQPQHF
TRBV7-3	NA	TRBJ1-1	TRBD1	TGTGCCAGCAGCTTAGGGGGGACAGTTGAAGCTTTCTTT	CASSLGGTVEAFF
TRBV7-3	NA	TRBJ1-1	TRBD1	TGTGCCAGCAGCTTACAGGGGGGGAACACTGAAGCTTTCTTT	CASSLQGGNTEAFF
TRBV5-4	NA	TRBJ1-2	TRBD1	TGTGCCAGCAGACCCGGACAGGGCTTCGATGGCTACACCTTC	CASRPGQGFDGYTF
TRBV7-9	NA	TRBJ2-5	TRBD1	TGTGCCAGCAGCCACAGGGGGCTAGGAGAGACCCAGTACTTC	CASSHRGLGETQYF
TRBV27	NA	TRBJ2-3	TRBD1	TGTGCCAGCAGTCCAGGGGGTCCGGGTAGGGATACGCAGTATTTT	CASSPGGPGRDTQYF
TRBV6-1	NA	TRBJ2-2	NA	TGTGCCAGCAGTGAACTGGGAAGGGGCGGGGAGCTGTTTTTT	CASSELGRGGELFF
TRBV6-4	few	TRBJ1-1	TRBD1	TGTGCCAGCAGTTTGGACAGGGACACTGAAGCTTTCTTT	CASSLDRDTEAFF
TRBV7-2	NA	TRBJ2-7	TRBD2	TGTGCCAGCAGTAAAGCGGGGGGCCTCTACGAGCAGTACTTC	CASSKAGGLYEQYF
TRBV9	NA	TRBJ1-4	TRBD1	TGTGCCAGCAGCGGGACAGGGGCAACTAATGAAAAACTGTTTTTT	CASSGTGATNEKLFF
TRBV6-5	once	TRBJ1-2	NA	TGTGCCAGCAGTTCGACAGGCTATGGCTACACCTTC	CASSSTGYGYTF
TRBV4-2	NA	TRBJ1-2	TRBD1	TGTGCCAGCAGCCAAGTCCTCTCCCGACAGGGGGCGTTTGGCTACACCTTC	CASSQVLSRQGAFGYTF
TRBV30	NA	TRBJ2-1	NA	TGTGCCTGGAGCGGGTCCACTAGGAGTCAGCCCAAGCAGTTCTTC	CAWSGSTRSQPKQFF
TRBV6-5	once	TRBJ1-5	NA	TGTGCCAGCAGGGGGGGGTCCCGTCAGCCCCAGCATTTT	CASRGGSRQPQHF
TRBV7-9	NA	TRBJ2-5	TRBD2	TGTGCCGGTTGTCCTCAGCGGGGCCCCCAAGAGACCCAGTACTTC	CAGCPQRGPQETQYF
TRBV27	NA	TRBJ1-3	NA	TGTGCCAGCAGGCCGTCAAGCGGATACTCTGGAAACACCATATATTTT	CASRPSSGYSGNTIYF
TRBV7-2	NA	TRBJ2-7	TRBD1	TGTGCCAGCAGCTCCCGGGGACAGGGGCTATACGAGCAGTACTTC	CASSSRGQGLYEQYF
TRBV21-1	NA	TRBJ1-5	NA	TGTGCCAGCAGCAAAGACTTTCTCTCCGTTACGCCACTCAATCAGCCCCAGCATTTT	CASSKDFLSVTPLNQPQHF
TRBV7-2	NA	TRBJ1-1	NA	TGTGCCAGCAGCTTACGACCAGGGATGAACACTGAAGCTTTCTTT	CASSLRPGMNTEAFF
TRBV5-6	NA	TRBJ1-5	NA	TGTGCCAGCAGCTTGGGGGGCCAGGGGCTAAATCAGCCCCAGCATTTT	CASSLGGQGLNQPQHF
TRBV4-2	NA	TRBJ2-2	NA	TGTGCCAGCAGCCAAGCGGAGGTTGCCGGGGAGCTGTTTTTT	CASSQAEVAGELFF
TRBV19	NA	TRBJ1-2	NA	TGTGCCAGTAGTATCATACAGCTGAATGGCTACACCTTC	CASSIIQLNGYTF
TRBV9	NA	TRBJ1-4	TRBD1	TGTGCCAGCAGCTCGTCCGGGACAGCTTATGAAAAACTGTTTTTT	CASSSSGTAYEKLFF
TRBV4-3	NA	TRBJ1-1	NA	TGCGCCAGCAGCAAAGATTCACAGGATTTCGGAACTGAAGCTTTCTTT	CASSKDSQDFGTEAFF